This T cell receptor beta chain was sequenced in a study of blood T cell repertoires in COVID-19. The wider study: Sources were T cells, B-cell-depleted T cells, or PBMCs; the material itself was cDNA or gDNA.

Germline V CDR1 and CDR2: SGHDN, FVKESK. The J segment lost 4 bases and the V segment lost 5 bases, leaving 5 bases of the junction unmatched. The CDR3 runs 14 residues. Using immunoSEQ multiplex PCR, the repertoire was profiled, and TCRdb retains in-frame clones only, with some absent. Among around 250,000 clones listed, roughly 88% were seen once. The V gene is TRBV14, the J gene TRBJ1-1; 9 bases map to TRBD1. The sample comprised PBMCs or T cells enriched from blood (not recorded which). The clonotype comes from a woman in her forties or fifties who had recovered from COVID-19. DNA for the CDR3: TGTGCCAGCAGCTCCGGGACAGGGATCACTGAAGCTTTCTTT. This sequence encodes CASSSGTGITEAFF.